This TCR beta chain is drawn from a study of cytomegalovirus exposure and HLA in healthy donors. General study results and limits: Analysis was performed later, and it showed HLA-associated TCR beta chains to be more clonally expanded than equally common others. In a later analysis, several top co-occurrence clusters appeared linked to parvovirus B19, influenza, CMV and Epstein-Barr virus. It was reported in a later analysis that an Asian-associated ancestry cluster showed fewer N-insertions than the approximately 670-donor mean.

Sampled while nominally healthy, donors likely had unrecorded immune exposures. Concerning this clone itself: Its antigen is as yet unknown.

The J segment lost 7 bases and the V segment lost 7 bases, leaving 13 bases of the junction unmatched. The CDR3 contains 15 residues. The germline V gene has CDR1 LNHDA and CDR2 SQIVND (reference sequence). The PCR contained 60 Vbeta and 13 Jbeta primers. Measured with immunoSEQ multiplex PCR; TCRdb has only the in-frame clones, and not every one. Here the sample spans approximately 100,000 clones, approximately 74% being singletons. This clonotype originated in a woman aged 40 to 55 in good health and CMV-seronegative. V is TRBV19 and J is TRBJ2-1, with 7 bases fitting TRBD2. The material sequenced was PBMCs. For the CDR3, the DNA is TGTGCCAGTACCCTGGGCGGGAGCATAGGGAATGAGCAGTTCTTC. Amino acid sequence: CASTLGGSIGNEQFF.